Sequencing of this TCR beta chain was carried out in a study of T cells in Graves' hyperthyroidism and ophthalmopathy. The wider study: The initial diagnosis was the point when peripheral blood was collected, ahead of any treatment. General observations from the study: Ophthalmopathy, which appeared later, was predicted by the model a median 6.5 months before onset. Researchers found most expanded thyroid clonotypes above 0.001 in blood as well.

There are 13 residues in the CDR3. Germline assignment: CDR1 WNHNN and CDR2 SYGVQD (reference sequence). V lost 5 bases and J 2 bases, leaving 10 bases between the germline ends. The CDR3 regions of TCR beta were amplified from RNA transcripts. Using the HTBI primer set, a first-round RT-PCR was run on the TCR CDR3. TCRdb re-derived calls from the multiplex PCR reads in MiXCR, one entry per CDR3 protein. The data show about 640,000 distinct CDR3 sequences, around 20% seen once. On this clonotype itself: As yet, its antigen is unknown.

The rearrangement uses TRBV10-1 and TRBJ2-7; D call uncertain. The sample consisted of blood. This receptor was obtained from a man aged 25 to 40 with Graves' ophthalmopathy. CDR3: CASSSGSTYEQYF. CDR3 DNA sequence: TGCGCCAGCAGTTCGGGCTCCACCTACGAGCAGTACTTC.